Listed below are T cell receptor beta chains from one sample, sequenced in a study of cytomegalovirus exposure and HLA in healthy donors. The table came from immunoSEQ multiplex PCR; TCRdb's copy has only in-frame clones and leaves some out. This sample carries tens of thousands of clones, 73% of them seen once, and the ten largest clones take under 6.5%. Sample: PBMCs. These receptors came from a man aged 45-65 years in good health and CMV-seronegative. The CDR3 runs from the conserved cysteine through the conserved F or W. D genes are given only for firm matches. Clone size is stated in some rows and not others, as once, few, many or a class when expanded.

TRBJ2-5 | . | . | TRBV7-3 | TGTGCCAGCAGCTTAACAGGGGTGGGAGAGACCCAGTACTTC | CASSLTGVGETQYF
TRBJ1-5 | . | . | TRBV10-3 | TGTGCCATCAGTGAGTCCCCTTGGAGACAGCCCCAGCATTTT | CAISESPWRQPQHF
TRBJ2-7 | . | . | TRBV19 | TGTGCCAGTAGTATCTCCATGGCACAACCCCACGAGCAGTACTTC | CASSISMAQPHEQYF
TRBJ1-1 | . | . | TRBV2 | TGTGCCAGCACCCTAGCCAAAAACACTGAAGCTTTCTTT | CASTLAKNTEAFF
TRBJ2-3 | TRBD2 | few | TRBV7-3 | TGTGCCAGCAGCCCGGGGGGGGATACGCAGTATTTT | CASSPGGDTQYF
TRBJ1-2 | TRBD1 | . | TRBV27 | TGTGCCAGCAGTGCCAGGGACAGGCCCCATGGCTACACCTTC | CASSARDRPHGYTF
TRBJ2-1 | . | . | TRBV5-5 | TGTGCCAGCAGCTTGGCATCGGGGAATGAGCAGTTCTTC | CASSLASGNEQFF
TRBJ1-5 | . | . | TRBV6-1 | TGTGCCAGCAGTGAAGCGCTTCTAGGCTGGAACAATCAGCCCCAGCATTTT | CASSEALLGWNNQPQHF
TRBJ2-7 | . | . | TRBV9 | TGTGCCAGCAGCGCCCACAGGGCCTCCTACGAGCAGTACTTC | CASSAHRASYEQYF
TRBJ1-1 | . | once | TRBV10-2 | TGCGCCAGCAGAAAGGACAGCATGAACACTGAAGCTTTCTTT | CASRKDSMNTEAFF
TRBJ1-6 | TRBD1 | . | TRBV7-8 | TGTGCCAGCAGCTTGGACAGGCCACGGAATTCACCCCTCCACTTT | CASSLDRPRNSPLHF
TRBJ2-7 | . | . | TRBV30 | TGTGCCGGGCAAGGGGGCTCCTACGAGCAGTACTTC | CAGQGGSYEQYF
TRBJ1-3 | . | . | TRBV30 | TGTGCCCTTTGGACGACAGGTGGCACCATATATTTT | CALWTTGGTIYF
TRBJ2-7 | . | . | TRBV27 | TGTGCCAGCATGGCCTTGGGTCTACAGGGCTACGAGCAGTACTTC | CASMALGLQGYEQYF
TRBJ2-5 | TRBD1 | . | TRBV4-1 | TGCGCCAGCAGCCAAGAAGGGACAGGGGGCGAGACCCAGTACTTC | CASSQEGTGGETQYF
TRBJ2-7 | . | . | TRBV25-1 | TGTGCCAGCAGCCAAGCGGGTTACGAGCAGTACTTC | CASSQAGYEQYF
TRBJ2-5 | . | . | TRBV5-1 | TGCGCCAGCAGCTTGGCTAGCAAAGGAGAGACCCAGTACTTC | CASSLASKGETQYF
TRBJ2-7 | TRBD1 | . | TRBV30 | TGTGCCTACACAGGGGGCCCTAAAAGCTCCTACGAGCAGTACTTC | CAYTGGPKSSYEQYF
TRBJ2-2 | . | . | TRBV5-8 | TGTGCCAGCAGCTTGGCCAGGATCAATTCGAACCCCGGGGAGCTGTTTTTT | CASSLARINSNPGELFF
TRBJ1-2 | . | . | TRBV29-1 | TGCAGCGTTGCGGGGAAGGTGGACTATGGCTACACCTTC | CSVAGKVDYGYTF
TRBJ2-2 | . | . | TRBV19 | TGTGCCAGTAGTTCTGAACGTACAGGGGGGGCCAACACCGGGGAGCTGTTTTTT | CASSSERTGGANTGELFF
TRBJ1-1 | TRBD1 | . | TRBV11-3 | TGTGCCAGCAGCTCCGGTGGACAGGGTTGGAACACTGAAGCTTTCTTT | CASSSGGQGWNTEAFF
TRBJ2-2 | . | . | TRBV10-1 | TGCGCCAGCAGTGAAGGGACGGGGGACGCGAACACCGGGGAGCTGTTTTTT | CASSEGTGDANTGELFF
TRBJ1-5 | TRBD1 | once | TRBV19 | TGTGCCAGTAGTGGTAGGGGACAGTGGGCCCAGCCCCAGCATTTT | CASSGRGQWAQPQHF
TRBJ1-5 | . | few | TRBV19 | TGTGCCAGTAGAATGGGGGGAGGGAATCAGCCCCAGCATTTT | CASRMGGGNQPQHF
TRBJ2-7 | . | . | TRBV7-8 | TGTGCCAGCAGCCCCGAGGTGGGCGAGCAGTACTTC | CASSPEVGEQYF
TRBJ1-2 | . | . | TRBV29-1 | TGCAGCGTTGATCTGACGACAGAAACTAACTATGGCTACACCTTC | CSVDLTTETNYGYTF
TRBJ1-2 | . | . | TRBV7-3 | TGTGCCAGCAGCTTATGGGGCAGTGGGATGATGAACTATGGCTACACCTTC | CASSLWGSGMMNYGYTF
TRBJ1-1 | . | . | TRBV6-1 | TGTGCCAGCAGTGAAAAGTGGAGAGCTTTCTTT | CASSEKWRAFF
TRBJ2-5 | . | once | TRBV5-4 | TGTGCCAGCAGCCCCCGGAGGGGAAGCTCCCAAGAGACCCAGTACTTC | CASSPRRGSSQETQYF
TRBJ1-1 | . | few | TRBV7-3 | TGTGCCAGCAGCCTAGGCCCGGGAGGGGCTGAAGCTTTCTTT | CASSLGPGGAEAFF
TRBJ2-1 | TRBD1 | . | TRBV5-5 | TGTGCCAGCAGCCCTATCCCGGGACAGGGCACGAATGAGCAGTTCTTC | CASSPIPGQGTNEQFF
TRBJ1-4 | . | . | TRBV6-1 | TGTGCCAGCAATACGGGGGGAGTGATTGCCGAAAAACTGTTTTTT | CASNTGGVIAEKLFF
TRBJ2-3 | . | . | TRBV18 | TGTGCCAGCTCACCACTATCGGCAGATACGCAGTATTTT | CASSPLSADTQYF
TRBJ2-3 | TRBD1 | few | TRBV29-1 | TGCAGCGTTGCCTCGACAGGGCCAGATACGCAGTATTTT | CSVASTGPDTQYF
TRBJ1-2 | . | . | TRBV6-5 | TGTGCCAGCAGCCAATCGGGGGGAGCGGCTGGCTACACCTTC | CASSQSGGAAGYTF